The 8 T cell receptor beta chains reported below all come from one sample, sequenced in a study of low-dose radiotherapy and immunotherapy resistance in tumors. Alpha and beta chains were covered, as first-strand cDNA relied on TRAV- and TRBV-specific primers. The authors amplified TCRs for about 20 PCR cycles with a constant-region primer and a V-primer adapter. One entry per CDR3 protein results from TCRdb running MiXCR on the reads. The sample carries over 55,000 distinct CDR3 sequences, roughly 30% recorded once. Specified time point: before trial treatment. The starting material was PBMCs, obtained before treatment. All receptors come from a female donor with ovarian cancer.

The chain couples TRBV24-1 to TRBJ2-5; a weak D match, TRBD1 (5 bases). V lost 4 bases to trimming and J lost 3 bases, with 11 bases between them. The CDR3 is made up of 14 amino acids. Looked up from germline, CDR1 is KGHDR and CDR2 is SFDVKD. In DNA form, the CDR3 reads TGTGCCACCAGTGAACCTTCCAGGGAAGAGACCCAGTACTTC. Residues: CATSEPSREETQYF.

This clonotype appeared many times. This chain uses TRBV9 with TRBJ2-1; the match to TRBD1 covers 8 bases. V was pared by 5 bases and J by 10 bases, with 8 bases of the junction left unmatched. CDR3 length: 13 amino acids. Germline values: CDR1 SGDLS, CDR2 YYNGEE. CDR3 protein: CASSDSGGGEQFF. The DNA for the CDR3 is TGTGCCAGCAGTGATTCAGGGGGCGGCGAGCAGTTCTTC.

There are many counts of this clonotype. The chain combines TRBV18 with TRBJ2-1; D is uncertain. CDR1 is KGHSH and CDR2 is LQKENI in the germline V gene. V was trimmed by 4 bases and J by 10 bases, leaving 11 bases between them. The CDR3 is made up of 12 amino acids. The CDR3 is CASSHDVGEQFF. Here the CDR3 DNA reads TGTGCCAGCTCACACGACGTTGGCGAGCAGTTCTTC.

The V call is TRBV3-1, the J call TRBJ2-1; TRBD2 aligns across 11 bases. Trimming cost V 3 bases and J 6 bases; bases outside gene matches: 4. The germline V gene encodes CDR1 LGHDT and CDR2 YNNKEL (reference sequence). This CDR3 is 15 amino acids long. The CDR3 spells CASSHTSGSFNEQFF. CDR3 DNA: TGTGCCAGCAGCCACACTAGCGGGAGCTTCAATGAGCAGTTCTTC.

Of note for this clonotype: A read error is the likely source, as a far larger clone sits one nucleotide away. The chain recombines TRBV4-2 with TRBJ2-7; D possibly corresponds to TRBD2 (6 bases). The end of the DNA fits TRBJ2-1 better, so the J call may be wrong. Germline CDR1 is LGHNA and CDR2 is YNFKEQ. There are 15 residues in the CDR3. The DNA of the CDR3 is TGTGCCAGCAGCCTCCAGGCTGGAGGGCACAATGAGCAGTTCTTC. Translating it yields CASSLQAGGHNEQFF.

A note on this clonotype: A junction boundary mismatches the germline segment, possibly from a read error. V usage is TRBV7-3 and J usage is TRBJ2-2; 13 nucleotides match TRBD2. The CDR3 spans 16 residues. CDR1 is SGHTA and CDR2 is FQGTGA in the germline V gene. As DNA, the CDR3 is TGTGCCAGCAGCATAACTAGCGGGAGGGCCACCGGGGAGCTGTTTTTT. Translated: CASSITSGRATGELFF.

The CDR3 here is CATDYPGVRNEQYF. The DNA for the CDR3 is TGTGCCACCGATTACCCAGGGGTAAGGAACGAGCAGTACTTC. The chain joins TRBV28 to TRBJ2-7; tentative D call: TRBD1 (6 bases). Per germline, CDR1 MDHEN and CDR2 SYDVKM. The V end lost 10 bases, the J end lost 5 bases, and 21 bases lay between the germline ends. The CDR3 covers 14 residues.

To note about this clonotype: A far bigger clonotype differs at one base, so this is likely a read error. CDR3 sequence: CASNSGGGDNEQYF. For the CDR3, the DNA is TGTGCCAGCAACAGCGGGGGGGGGGACAATGAGCAGTACTTC. V usage is TRBV2 and J usage is TRBJ2-7; the match to TRBD2 covers 10 bases. The germline gives CDR1 SNHLY, CDR2 FYNNEI. V was pared by 7 bases and J by 7 bases, with 10 bases of the junction left unmatched. The CDR3 sequence is 14 residues long. Filled out from reference TRBV2 and TRBJ2-7, the complete variable domain reads EPEVTQTPSHQVTQMGQEVILRCVPISNHLYFYWYRQILGQKVEFLVSFYNNEISEKSEIFDDQFSVERPDGSNFTLKIRSTKLEDSAMYFCASNSGGGDNEQYFGPGTRLTVT.